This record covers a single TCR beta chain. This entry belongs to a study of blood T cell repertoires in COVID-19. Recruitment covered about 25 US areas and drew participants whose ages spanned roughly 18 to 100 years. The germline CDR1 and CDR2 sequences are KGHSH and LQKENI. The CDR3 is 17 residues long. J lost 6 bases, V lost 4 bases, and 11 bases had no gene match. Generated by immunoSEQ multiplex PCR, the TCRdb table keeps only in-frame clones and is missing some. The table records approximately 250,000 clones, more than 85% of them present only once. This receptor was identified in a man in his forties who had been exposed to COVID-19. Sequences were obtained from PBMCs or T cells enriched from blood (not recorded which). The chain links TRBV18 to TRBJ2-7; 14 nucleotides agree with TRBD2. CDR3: CASSLQGLAGVSGEQYF. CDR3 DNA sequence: TGTGCCAGCTCACTTCAGGGACTAGCGGGAGTTTCGGGCGAGCAGTACTTC.